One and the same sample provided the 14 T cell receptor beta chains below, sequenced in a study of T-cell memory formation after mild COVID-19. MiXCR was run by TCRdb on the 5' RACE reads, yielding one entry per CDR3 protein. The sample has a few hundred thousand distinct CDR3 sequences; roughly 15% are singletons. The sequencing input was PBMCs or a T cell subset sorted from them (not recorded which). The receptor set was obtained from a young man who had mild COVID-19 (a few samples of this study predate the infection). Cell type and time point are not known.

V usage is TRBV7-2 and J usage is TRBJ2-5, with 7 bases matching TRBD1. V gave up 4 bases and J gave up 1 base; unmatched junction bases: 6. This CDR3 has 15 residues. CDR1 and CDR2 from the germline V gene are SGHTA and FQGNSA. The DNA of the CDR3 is TGTGCCAGCAGCTCCCCGCACAGGGGCCAAGAGACCCAGTACTTC. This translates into CASSSPHRGQETQYF.

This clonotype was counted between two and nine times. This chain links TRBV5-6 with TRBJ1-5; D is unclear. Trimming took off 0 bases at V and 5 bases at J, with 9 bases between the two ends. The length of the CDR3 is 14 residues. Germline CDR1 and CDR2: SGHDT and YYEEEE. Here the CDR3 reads CASSLGGMDQPQHF. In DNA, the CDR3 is TGTGCCAGCAGCTTGGGGGGAATGGATCAGCCCCAGCATTTT. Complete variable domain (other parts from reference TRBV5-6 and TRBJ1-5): DAGVTQSPTHLIKTRGQQVTLRCSPKSGHDTVSWYQQALGQGPQFIFQYYEEEERQRGNFPDRFSGHQFPNYSSELNVNALLLGDSALYLCASSLGGMDQPQHFGDGTRLSIL.

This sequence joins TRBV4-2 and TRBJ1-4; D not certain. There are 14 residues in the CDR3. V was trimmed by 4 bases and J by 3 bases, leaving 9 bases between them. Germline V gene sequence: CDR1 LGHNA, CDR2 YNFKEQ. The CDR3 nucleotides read TGTGCCAGCAGCCCTCAGGACTCTAATGAAAAACTGTTTTTT. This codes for CASSPQDSNEKLFF.

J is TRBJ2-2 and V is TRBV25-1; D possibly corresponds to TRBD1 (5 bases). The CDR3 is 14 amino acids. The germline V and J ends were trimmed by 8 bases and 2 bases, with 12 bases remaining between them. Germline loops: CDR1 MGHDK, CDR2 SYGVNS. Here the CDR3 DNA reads TGTGCCAGCTCCGGCAGGGTCAACACCGGGGAGCTGTTTTTT. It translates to CASSGRVNTGELFF.

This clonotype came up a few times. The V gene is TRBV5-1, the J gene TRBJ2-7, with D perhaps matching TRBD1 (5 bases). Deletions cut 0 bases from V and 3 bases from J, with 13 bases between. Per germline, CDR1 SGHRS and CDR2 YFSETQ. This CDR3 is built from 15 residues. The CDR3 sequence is CASSLEAGNSYEQYF. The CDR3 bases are TGCGCCAGCAGCTTGGAGGCAGGGAATAGCTACGAGCAGTACTTC.

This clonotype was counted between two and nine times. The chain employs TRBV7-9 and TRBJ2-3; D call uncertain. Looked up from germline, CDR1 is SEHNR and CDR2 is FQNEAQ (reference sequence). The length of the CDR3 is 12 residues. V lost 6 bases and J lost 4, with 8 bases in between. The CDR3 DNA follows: TGTGCCAGCAGGGCAACCCCAGATACGCAGTATTTT. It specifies CASRATPDTQYF.

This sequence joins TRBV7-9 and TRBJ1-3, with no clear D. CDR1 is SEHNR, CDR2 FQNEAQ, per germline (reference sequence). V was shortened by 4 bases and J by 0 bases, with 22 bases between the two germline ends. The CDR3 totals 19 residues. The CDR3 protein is CASSSSPGIATYSGNTIYF. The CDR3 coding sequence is TGTGCCAGCAGCTCATCCCCGGGGATCGCGACCTACTCTGGAAACACCATATATTTT.

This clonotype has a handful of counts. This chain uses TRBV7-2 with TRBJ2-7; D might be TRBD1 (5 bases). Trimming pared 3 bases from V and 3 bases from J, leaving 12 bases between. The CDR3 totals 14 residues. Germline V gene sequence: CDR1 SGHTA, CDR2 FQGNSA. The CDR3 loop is CASSFAGHLYEQYV. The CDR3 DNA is TGTGCCAGCAGCTTTGCAGGGCATCTCTACGAGCAGTACGTC.

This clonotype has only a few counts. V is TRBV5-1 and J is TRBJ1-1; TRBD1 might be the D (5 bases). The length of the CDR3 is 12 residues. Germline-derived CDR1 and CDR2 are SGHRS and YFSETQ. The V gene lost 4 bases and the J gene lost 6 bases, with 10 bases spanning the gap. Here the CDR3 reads CASSVEGAEAFF. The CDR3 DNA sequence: TGCGCCAGCAGCGTAGAAGGGGCTGAAGCTTTCTTT.

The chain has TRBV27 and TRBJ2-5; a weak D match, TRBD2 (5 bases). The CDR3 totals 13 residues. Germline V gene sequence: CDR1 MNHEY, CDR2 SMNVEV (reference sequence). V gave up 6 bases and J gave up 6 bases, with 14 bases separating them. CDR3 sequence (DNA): TGTGCCAGCAGAGATGAGAGGGTTCAGACCCAGTACTTC. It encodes CASRDERVQTQYF.

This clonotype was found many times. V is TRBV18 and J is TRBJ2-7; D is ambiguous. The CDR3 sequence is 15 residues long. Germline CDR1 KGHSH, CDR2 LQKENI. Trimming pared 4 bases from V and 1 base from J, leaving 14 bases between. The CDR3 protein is CASSLAGPPSYEQYF. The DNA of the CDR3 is TGTGCCAGCTCACTGGCAGGCCCTCCTTCCTACGAGCAGTACTTC.

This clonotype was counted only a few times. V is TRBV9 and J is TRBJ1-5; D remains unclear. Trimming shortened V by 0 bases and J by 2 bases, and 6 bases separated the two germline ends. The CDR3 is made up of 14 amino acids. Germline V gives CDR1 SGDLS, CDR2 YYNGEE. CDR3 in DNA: TGTGCCAGCAGCGTAGGGGTGGGCAATCAGCCCCAGCATTTT. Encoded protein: CASSVGVGNQPQHF.

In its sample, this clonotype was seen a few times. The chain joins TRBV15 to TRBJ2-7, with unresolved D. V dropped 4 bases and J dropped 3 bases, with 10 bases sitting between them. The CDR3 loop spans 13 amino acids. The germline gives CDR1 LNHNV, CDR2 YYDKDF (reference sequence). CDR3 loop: CATSTVTGYEQYF. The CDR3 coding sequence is TGTGCCACCAGCACGGTGACGGGCTACGAGCAGTACTTC.

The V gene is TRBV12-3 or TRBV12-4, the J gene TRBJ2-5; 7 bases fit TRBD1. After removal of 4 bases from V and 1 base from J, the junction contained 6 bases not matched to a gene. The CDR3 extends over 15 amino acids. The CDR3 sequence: CASSSRTGIQETQYF. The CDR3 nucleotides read TGTGCCAGCAGTTCCCGGACAGGCATCCAAGAGACCCAGTACTTC.